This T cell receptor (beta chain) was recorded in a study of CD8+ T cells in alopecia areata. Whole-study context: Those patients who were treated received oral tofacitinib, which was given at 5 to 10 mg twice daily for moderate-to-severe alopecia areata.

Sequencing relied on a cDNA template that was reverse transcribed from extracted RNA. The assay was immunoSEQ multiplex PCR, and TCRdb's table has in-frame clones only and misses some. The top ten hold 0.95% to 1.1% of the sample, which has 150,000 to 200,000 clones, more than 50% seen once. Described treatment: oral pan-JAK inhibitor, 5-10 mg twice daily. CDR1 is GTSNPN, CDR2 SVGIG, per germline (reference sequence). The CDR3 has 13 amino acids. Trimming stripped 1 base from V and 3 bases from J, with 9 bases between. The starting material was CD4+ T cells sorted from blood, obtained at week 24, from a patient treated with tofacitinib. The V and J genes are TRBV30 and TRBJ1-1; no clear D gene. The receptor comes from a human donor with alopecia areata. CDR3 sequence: CAWSELGYTEAFF. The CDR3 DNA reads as TGTGCCTGGAGTGAGTTAGGTTACACTGAAGCTTTCTTT.